The 8 T cell receptor beta chains below were found in one sample sequenced in a study of cytomegalovirus exposure and HLA in healthy donors. PCR employed 60 Vbeta and 13 Jbeta primers. Libraries were prepared by immunoSEQ multiplex PCR; TCRdb keeps only in-frame clonotypes and omits some of them. The sample records about 200,000 clones, 70% to 90% being singletons. The specimen sequenced was PBMCs. Receptor source: a woman in her 30s in good health and CMV-seronegative.

The chain couples TRBV7-2 to TRBJ1-1, with no clear D. The CDR3 runs to 12 residues. Germline CDR1 reads SGHTA; CDR2 reads FQGNSA. The germline V and J ends were trimmed by 4 bases and 2 bases, with 5 bases remaining between them. The CDR3 region has the DNA TGTGCCAGCAGCTCTAGTAACACTGAAGCTTTCTTT. Amino acid sequence: CASSSSNTEAFF.

The chain recombines TRBV5-1 with TRBJ1-4, with 7 positions matching TRBD1. The J segment lost 2 bases and the V segment lost 1 base, leaving 11 bases of the junction unmatched. The CDR3 runs to 18 residues. CDR1 is SGHRS and CDR2 is YFSETQ in the germline V gene. This CDR3 reads CASSLRGGTIPTNEKLFF. DNA for the CDR3: TGCGCCAGCAGCTTGCGAGGGGGCACGATCCCTACTAATGAAAAACTGTTTTTT.

This chain links TRBV10-1 with TRBJ1-1; TRBD1 matches at 8 bases. The V gene end was trimmed by 6 bases and the J gene end by 3 bases; junction bases not matched to a gene: 3. The CDR3 is made up of 13 amino acids. Germline assignment: CDR1 WNHNN and CDR2 SYGVQD (reference sequence). Written as DNA, the CDR3 is TGCGCCAGCAGCCAGGACAGGGACACTGAAGCTTTCTTT. It is translated as CASSQDRDTEAFF.

The chain links TRBV19 to TRBJ1-5; D possibly corresponds to TRBD1 (6 bases). The V and J ends lost 5 bases and 0 bases respectively, with 14 bases between them. The CDR3 has 16 amino acids. Per the germline V gene, CDR1 is LNHDA and CDR2 is SQIVND (reference sequence). The CDR3 is CASSVLRGSSNQPQHF. Here the CDR3 DNA reads TGTGCCAGTAGTGTCCTCAGGGGAAGTAGCAATCAGCCCCAGCATTTT.

This chain uses TRBV28 with TRBJ1-6; 7 bases map to TRBD1. The V gene end was trimmed by 8 bases and the J gene end by 2 bases; junction bases not matched to a gene: 9. In germline, CDR1 is MDHEN, CDR2 SYDVKM. The CDR3 spans 16 residues. In nucleotides, the CDR3 is TGTGCCAGCGGTATCTCCGGGACAGCCTATAATTCACCCCTCCACTTT. Residues: CASGISGTAYNSPLHF.

The V call is TRBV29-1, the J call TRBJ2-4; 7 bases agree with TRBD1. The CDR3 is 11 amino acids. CDR1 is SQVTM and CDR2 is ANQGSEA in the germline V gene. Trimming removed 6 bases from V and 6 bases from J; junction bases left unmatched: 2. DNA of the CDR3: TGCAGCGTGACAGGGTTAAACATTCAGTACTTC. This encodes CSVTGLNIQYF.

This chain links TRBV4-2 with TRBJ2-1; D unclear. This CDR3 comprises 15 residues. Germline lookup yields CDR1 LGHNA and CDR2 YNFKEQ. Trimming shortened V by 0 bases and J by 3 bases, and 9 bases separated the two germline ends. CDR3 in amino acids: CASSQDQAVYNEQFF. The CDR3 DNA reads TGTGCCAGCAGCCAAGATCAAGCCGTCTACAATGAGCAGTTCTTC.

This sequence joins TRBV9 and TRBJ2-2; D is perhaps TRBD1 (5 bases). The CDR3 is 14 residues long. Germline CDR1 and CDR2: SGDLS and YYNGEE. V was cut by 0 bases and J by 8 bases, with 11 bases left in between. This CDR3 reads CASSVERRGGELFF. The CDR3 DNA sequence: TGTGCCAGCAGCGTAGAGAGAAGGGGAGGGGAGCTGTTTTTT.